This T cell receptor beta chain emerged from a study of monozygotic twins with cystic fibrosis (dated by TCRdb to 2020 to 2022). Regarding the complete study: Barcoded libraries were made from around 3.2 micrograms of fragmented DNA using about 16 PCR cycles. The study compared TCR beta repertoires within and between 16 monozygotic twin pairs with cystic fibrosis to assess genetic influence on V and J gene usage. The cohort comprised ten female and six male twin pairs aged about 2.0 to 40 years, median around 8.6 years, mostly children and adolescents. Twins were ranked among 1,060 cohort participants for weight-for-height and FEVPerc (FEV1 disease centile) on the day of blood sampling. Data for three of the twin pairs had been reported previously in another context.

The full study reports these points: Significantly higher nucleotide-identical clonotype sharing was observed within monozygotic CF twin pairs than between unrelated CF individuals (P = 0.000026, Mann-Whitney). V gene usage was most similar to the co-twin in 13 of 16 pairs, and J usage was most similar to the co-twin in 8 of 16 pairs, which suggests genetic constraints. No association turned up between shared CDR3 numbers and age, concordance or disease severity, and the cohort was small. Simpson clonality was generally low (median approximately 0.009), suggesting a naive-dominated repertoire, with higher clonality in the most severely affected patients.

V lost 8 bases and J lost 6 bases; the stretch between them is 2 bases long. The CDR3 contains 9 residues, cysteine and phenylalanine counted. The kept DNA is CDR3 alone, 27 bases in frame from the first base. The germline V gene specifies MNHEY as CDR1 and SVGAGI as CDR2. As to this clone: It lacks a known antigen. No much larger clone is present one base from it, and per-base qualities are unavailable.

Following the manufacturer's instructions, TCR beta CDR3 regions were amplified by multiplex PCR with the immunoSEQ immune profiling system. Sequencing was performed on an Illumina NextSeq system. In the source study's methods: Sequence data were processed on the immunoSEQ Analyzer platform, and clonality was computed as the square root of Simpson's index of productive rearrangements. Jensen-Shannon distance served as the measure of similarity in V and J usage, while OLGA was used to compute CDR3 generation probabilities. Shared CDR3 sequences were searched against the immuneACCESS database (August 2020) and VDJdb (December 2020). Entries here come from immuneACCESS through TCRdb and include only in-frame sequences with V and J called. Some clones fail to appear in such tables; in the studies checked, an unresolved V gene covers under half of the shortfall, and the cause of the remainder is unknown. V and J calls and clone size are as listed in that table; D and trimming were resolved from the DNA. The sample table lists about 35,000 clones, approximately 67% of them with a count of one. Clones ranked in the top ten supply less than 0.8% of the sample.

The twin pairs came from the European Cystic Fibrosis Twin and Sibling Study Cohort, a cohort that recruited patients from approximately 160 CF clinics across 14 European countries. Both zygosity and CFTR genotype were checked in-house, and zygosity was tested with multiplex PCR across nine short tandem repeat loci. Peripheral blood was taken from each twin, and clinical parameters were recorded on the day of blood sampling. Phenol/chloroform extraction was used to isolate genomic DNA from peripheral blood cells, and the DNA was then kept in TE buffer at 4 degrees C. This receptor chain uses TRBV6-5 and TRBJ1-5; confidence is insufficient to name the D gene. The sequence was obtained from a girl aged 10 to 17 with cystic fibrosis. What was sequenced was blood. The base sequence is TGTGCCAGCGGTCAGCCCCAGCATTTT. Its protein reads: CASGQPQHF.